Given below is one TCR beta chain in context. This clonotype was counted at least ten times. What this receptor recognizes is not known. No per-base quality is available; no much larger clone lies one base away. cDNA was synthesized by template-switch 5'RACE using a primer with a 10-nucleotide random unique molecular identifier that tagged each TCR transcript. Over 180 million TCR-beta sequences, covering 15-18 subjects, were produced in each sequencing run. The RNeasy kit was used for extraction of total RNA. The KAPA Real-time Library Amplification kit was used to amplify TCR-beta VDJ regions with primers for the TCR constant region and the 5'RACE anchor. A first PCR added sample indexes and Illumina adaptors, and a second PCR then raised library yield. The roughly 650 bp TCR product was size-selected on a 2% E-gel SizeSelection system after Ampure bead purification. Before pooling, libraries had their quality checked on a Bioanalyzer, their concentration measured with Qubit, and their quantity determined with the Kapa Library Quantification kit. Libraries were sequenced paired-end 2 x 150 bp on an Illumina HiSeq 2500. To increase sequence diversity, roughly 24-32% phiX was spiked into each library pool. The authors' analysis ran thus. The UMI-based MiGEC pipeline processed quality-filtered reads and removed over 75% of raw TCR sequences during error correction. IMGT germline references were used for alignment of VDJ genes, and clonotypes were defined by a unique CDR3 amino acid sequence together with V-J genes. VDJtools evaluated clonal expansion, Shannon diversity and CDR3 relatedness (CalcPairwiseDistances, ClusterSamples); CLCbio workbench built phylogenetic trees. Expanded clones were defined as having at least 8 unique UMIs, based on coefficient-of-variation modelling across technical triplicates. Clones were called with MiXCR by TCRdb after fastp trimmed the public reads at Q25, and only in-frame beta chains were retained. Entries that share a CDR3 protein sequence are merged under the most common genes and DNA. Here the V and J calls rest on TCRdb's processing, not on the authors' analysis. In all, the sample holds approximately 50,000 distinct CDR3 sequences, and about 9.4% of those were seen once. The top ten hold about 5.7% of the sample.

For unsorted PBMC libraries, 2 million PBMCs were used after storage in RNAlater at -80 degrees C until RNA extraction. Peripheral blood was subjected to Ficoll-Hypaque density gradient centrifugation to isolate PBMCs, which were then cryopreserved in liquid nitrogen. The germline V gene (reference sequence) specifies DFQATT as CDR1 and SNEGSKA as CDR2. From the cysteine through the phenylalanine, the CDR3 covers 14 amino acids. CDR3 DNA only is kept here, 42 bases in frame from base 1. The V end loses 3 bases and the J end loses 1 base, and a stretch of 12 bases separates them. These data originate in a study of neurological immune-mediated disorders (dated by TCRdb to the late 2010s). Looking at the study overall: Peripheral blood TCR-beta repertoires from HTLV-I-associated myelopathy (HAM/TSP) patients, multiple sclerosis patients and healthy controls were compared by UMI-based sequencing. The roughly 110 TCR-beta libraries included longitudinal samples, technical triplicates and paired sorted CD4+ and CD8+ T-cell subsets alongside PBMC samples. The cohort included 60 to 70 subjects: around 15 with HAM/TSP, around 34 with multiple sclerosis, and 20 healthy controls.

What the work shows at the level of the full study, not this receptor alone: No identical CDR3 amino acid sequences were shared among expanded clones across subjects, suggesting private TCR-beta repertoires in all groups. The highest TCR clonal expansion was observed in HAM/TSP patients, whereas the lowest was observed in MS patients, even when compared with healthy controls.

The source of this sequence is a man between 65 and 85 years old with HTLV-1-associated myelopathy (HAM/TSP). The chain joins TRBV20-1 to TRBJ1-2; the D gene is perhaps TRBD1, on 5 matching bases. The sample comprised PBMCs. The DNA sequence is as follows: TGCAGTGCTAGCCCTACAGGACGTAACTATGGCTACACCTTC. It codes for CSASPTGRNYGYTF.